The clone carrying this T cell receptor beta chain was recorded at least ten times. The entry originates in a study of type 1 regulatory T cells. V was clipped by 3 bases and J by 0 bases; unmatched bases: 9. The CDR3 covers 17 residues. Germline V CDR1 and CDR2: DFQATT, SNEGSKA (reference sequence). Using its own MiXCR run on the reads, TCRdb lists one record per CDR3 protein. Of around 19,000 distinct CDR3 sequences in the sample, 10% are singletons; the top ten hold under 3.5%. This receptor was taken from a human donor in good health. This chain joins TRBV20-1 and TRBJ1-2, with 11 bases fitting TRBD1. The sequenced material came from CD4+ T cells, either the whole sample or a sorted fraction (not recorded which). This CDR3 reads CSAREGQGASANYGYTF. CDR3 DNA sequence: TGCAGTGCTAGGGAAGGACAGGGGGCTTCCGCTAACTATGGCTACACCTTC.